Below, one TCR beta chain is given with its context. Its antigen remains unidentified. The data were taken from a study of T cell repertoires in cytomegalovirus infection. Overall study: The study used recently identified HLA-C-restricted and well-studied HLA-B-restricted CMV epitopes.

The CDR3 spans 14 residues. Germline loops: CDR1 SGHKS, CDR2 YYEKEE (reference sequence). V was shortened by 6 bases and J by 4 bases, with 16 bases between the two germline ends. TCRdb processed the reads anew with MiXCR; each CDR3 protein has one entry. This sample carries roughly 120,000 distinct CDR3 sequences, more than 25% of them seen once, and the ten largest clones take under 70%. The receptor was derived from a human donor in good health (CMV status not recorded). Some clones in this sample may be carry-over from other donors' samples. The rearrangement uses TRBV5-5 and TRBJ2-5; tentative D call: TRBD2 (6 bases). The sample in question was CD8+ T cells from cultured PBMCs, obtained from culture after CMV antigen stimulation. The CDR3 DNA reads as TGTGCCAGCATACCCTCCGGAGGGCCAGAGACCCAGTACTTC. Encoded protein: CASIPSGGPETQYF.